Sequencing of this TCR beta chain was carried out in a study of CD8+ T cells in alopecia areata. Study context: Disease severity was quantified as SALT score of affected scalp area.

Germline CDR1 is MGHDK and CDR2 is SYGVNS. The CDR3 spans 14 residues. V lost 7 bases, J lost 7 bases, and 12 bases stayed unmatched. cDNA prepared by RNA extraction and subsequent reverse transcription served as the template for sequencing. Produced via immunoSEQ multiplex PCR; TCRdb's table is partial and in-frame only. The sample comprises 200,000 to 250,000 clones, about 57% of which are singletons, and roughly 1.5% rests with the top ten. To note about this clone: The antigen remains unidentified.

Treatment noted: oral pan-JAK inhibitor, 5-10 mg twice daily. CD4+ and CD8+ T cells were sorted from PBMCs stained for CD3, CD4 and CD8. Notes on the study in general: Affected scalp, especially in alopecia totalis/universalis, had a higher clonality than normal scalp did. Just one nonresponder means the tie between baseline CD8+ expansion and response stays uncertain.

The sequenced sample was CD4+ T cells sorted from blood, obtained at week 4, from a patient treated with tofacitinib. The rearrangement uses TRBV25-1 and TRBJ1-2, with 7 bases matching TRBD1. This sequence originates from a human donor with alopecia areata. The CDR3 loop is CASMPIGQGVGYTF. Here the CDR3 DNA reads TGTGCCAGCATGCCGATCGGGCAGGGGGTTGGCTACACCTTC.